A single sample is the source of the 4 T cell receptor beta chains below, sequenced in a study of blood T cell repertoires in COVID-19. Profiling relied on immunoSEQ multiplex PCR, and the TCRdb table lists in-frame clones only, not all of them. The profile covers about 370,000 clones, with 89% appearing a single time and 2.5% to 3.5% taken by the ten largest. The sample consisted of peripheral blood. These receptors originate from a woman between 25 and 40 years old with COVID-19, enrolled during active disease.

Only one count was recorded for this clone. CDR3 DNA: TGTGCCAGCAGCTTACGAATTTTAGCGGAACCCACAGATACGCAGTATTTT. This encodes CASSLRILAEPTDTQYF. The rearrangement uses TRBV7-9 and TRBJ2-3; possible D gene TRBD2, 6 bases. The V gene's germline CDR1 is SEHNR and CDR2 FQNEAQ (reference sequence). This CDR3 is built from 17 residues. Trimming took 2 bases from V and 2 from J, leaving 17 bases between them.

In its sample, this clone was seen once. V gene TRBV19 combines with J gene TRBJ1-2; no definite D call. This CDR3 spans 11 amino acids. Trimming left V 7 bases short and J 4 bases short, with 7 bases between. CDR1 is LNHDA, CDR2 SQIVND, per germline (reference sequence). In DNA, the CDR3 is TGTGCCAGTACCGCCGGCTATGGCTACACCTTC. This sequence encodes CASTAGYGYTF.

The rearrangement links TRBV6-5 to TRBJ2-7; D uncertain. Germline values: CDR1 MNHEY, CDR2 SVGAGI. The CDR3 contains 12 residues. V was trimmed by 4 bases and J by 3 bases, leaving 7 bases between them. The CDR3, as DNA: TGTGCCAGCAGTTTGTTACTCTACGAGCAGTACTTC. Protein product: CASSLLLYEQYF.

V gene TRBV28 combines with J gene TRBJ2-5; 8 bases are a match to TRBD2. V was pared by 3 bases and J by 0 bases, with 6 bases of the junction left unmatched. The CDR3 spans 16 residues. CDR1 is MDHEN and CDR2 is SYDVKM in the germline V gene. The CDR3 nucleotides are TGTGCCAGCAGTTTGGAGGAGCGGGGGTACCAAGAGACCCAGTACTTC. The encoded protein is CASSLEERGYQETQYF.